One and the same sample provided the 26 T cell receptor beta chains below, sequenced in a study of response to subunit inactivated influenza vaccine. TCRdb ran MiXCR on the RT-PCR reads and lists one entry per CDR3 protein. The sample carries hundreds of thousands of distinct CDR3 sequences, around 20% recorded once. The sample in question was PBMCs from blood, obtained 5 days after vaccination. The receptors come from a man aged 50-59 years who received an inactivated influenza vaccine.

This clonotype showed up just a few times. The gene calls are TRBV7-9 and TRBJ1-1, with D perhaps matching TRBD1 (5 bases). The V end lost 3 bases, the J end lost 2 bases, and 13 bases lay between the germline ends. CDR1 is SEHNR and CDR2 is FQNEAQ in the germline V gene (reference sequence). The CDR3 extends over 15 amino acids. CDR3 residues: CASSFWGRINTEAFF. The CDR3 DNA is TGTGCCAGCAGCTTCTGGGGACGGATCAACACTGAAGCTTTCTTT. Full variable domain (outside the CDR3, taken from reference TRBV7-9 and TRBJ1-1): DTGVSQNPRHKITKRGQNVTFRCDPISEHNRLYWYRQTLGQGPEFLTYFQNEAQLEKSRLLSDRFSAERPKGSFSTLEIQRTEQGDSAMYLCASSFWGRINTEAFFGQGTRLTVV.

This clonotype has a handful of counts. The chain has TRBV20-1 and TRBJ2-7; D is uncertain. Deletions cut 3 bases from V and 2 bases from J, with 11 bases between. Germline lookup yields CDR1 DFQATT and CDR2 SNEGSKA (reference sequence). CDR3 size: 13 residues. CDR3 in amino acids: CSARNAETYEQYF. For the CDR3, the DNA is TGCAGTGCTAGGAACGCCGAGACCTACGAGCAGTACTTC.

This clonotype was seen a few times. At one end, the junction sequence differs from germline, possibly due to a read error. The V gene is TRBV7-7, the J gene TRBJ2-1, with 8 bases matching TRBD2. Germline assignment: CDR1 SSHAT and CDR2 FNYEAQ (reference sequence). This CDR3 comprises 14 residues. The CDR3 nucleotides are TGTGCTAGCAGTCCCGGGGGGGCCGGCAATGAGCAGTTCTTC. Its translation: CASSPGGAGNEQFF. The full variable domain, rest sourced from reference TRBV7-7 and TRBJ2-1, is GAGVSQSPRYKVTKRGQDVTLRCDPISSHATLYWYQQALGQGPEFLTYFNYEAQPDKSGLPSDRFSAERPEGSISTLTIQRTEQRDSAMYRCASSPGGAGNEQFFGPGTRLTVL.

Many counts were recorded for this clonotype. This chain joins TRBV29-1 and TRBJ2-1, with 13 positions matching TRBD2. V lost 6 bases to trimming and J lost 7 bases; unmatched junction nucleotides: 3. The CDR3 runs 13 residues. Germline V gene lookup returns CDR1 SQVTM and CDR2 ANQGSEA. The CDR3 sequence is CSVTSGGANEQFF. CDR3 in DNA: TGCAGCGTCACTAGCGGGGGGGCAAATGAGCAGTTCTTC.

The CDR3 is CASSPTSFTSTDTQYF. DNA of the CDR3: TGCGCCAGCAGCCCGACTAGCTTCACTAGCACAGATACGCAGTATTTT. The chain uses TRBV5-1 and TRBJ2-3; 7 bases are a match to TRBD2. V shed 4 bases and J 0 bases; nucleotides not matched to a gene: 8. In germline, CDR1 is SGHRS, CDR2 YFSETQ. The CDR3 loop spans 16 amino acids.

This clonotype has a handful of counts. This CDR3 is CASSLTSGVTDTQYF. The CDR3, as DNA: TGTGCCAGCAGCCTGACTAGCGGGGTAACAGATACGCAGTATTTT. The genes are TRBV3-1 and TRBJ2-3; 11 bases map to TRBD2. This CDR3 region has 15 residues. CDR1 LGHDT and CDR2 YNNKEL come from the germline V gene (reference sequence). V was pared by 4 bases and J by 3 bases, with 3 bases of the junction left unmatched.

Only a few counts were recorded for this clonotype. The chain is built from TRBV20-1 and TRBJ2-5; 10 positions agree with TRBD2. Germline-derived CDR1 and CDR2 are DFQATT and SNEGSKA (reference sequence). The length of the CDR3 is 15 residues. V lost 0 bases to trimming and J lost 6 bases; unmatched junction nucleotides: 7. The CDR3 sequence is CSARDPSGSGKTQYF. CDR3 in DNA: TGCAGTGCTAGAGATCCTAGCGGGAGTGGGAAGACCCAGTACTTC.

This clonotype was picked up a small number of times. The chain links TRBV29-1 to TRBJ2-1; tentatively, D is TRBD2 (5 bases). This CDR3 has 13 residues. CDR1 and CDR2 from the germline V gene are SQVTM and ANQGSEA. The CDR3 protein is CGSRSGSYNEQFF. The CDR3 DNA follows: TGCGGGAGTCGAAGCGGCTCCTACAATGAGCAGTTCTTC.

This clonotype was seen at least ten times. The chain couples TRBV20-1 to TRBJ1-1; 8 nucleotides agree with TRBD1. Trimming took 5 bases from V and 1 from J; bases not matched to a gene: 3. Germline V gene lookup returns CDR1 DFQATT and CDR2 SNEGSKA (reference sequence). CDR3 size: 13 residues. In DNA, the CDR3 is TGCAGTGCTCCGGACAGGGCGAACACTGAAGCTTTCTTT. Translating it yields CSAPDRANTEAFF.

This clonotype showed up many times. The J gene is TRBJ2-7, the V gene TRBV5-6; 9 nucleotides match TRBD1. Unmatched junction bases numbered 14, after V lost 3 bases and J lost 7 bases. CDR1 is SGHDT, CDR2 YYEEEE, per germline. This CDR3 comprises 16 residues. The CDR3 loop is CASSWTGTGMVIEQYF. CDR3 bases: TGTGCCAGCAGCTGGACCGGGACAGGGATGGTAATTGAGCAGTACTTC. The entire variable domain, with the rest obtained from reference TRBV5-6 and TRBJ2-7, is as follows: DAGVTQSPTHLIKTRGQQVTLRCSPKSGHDTVSWYQQALGQGPQFIFQYYEEEERQRGNFPDRFSGHQFPNYSSELNVNALLLGDSALYLCASSWTGTGMVIEQYFGPGTRLTVT.

The V gene is TRBV20-1, the J gene TRBJ1-5; 11 positions match TRBD1. Germline V lookup: CDR1 DFQATT, CDR2 SNEGSKA (reference sequence). The CDR3 runs 16 residues. The junction had 8 bases not matched to a gene; V was cut back by 1 base and J by 6 bases. The CDR3 sequence is CSARGGGGQGAQPQHF. The CDR3 coding sequence is TGCAGTGCTAGAGGAGGGGGCGGACAGGGGGCTCAGCCCCAGCATTTT.

The chain combines TRBV29-1 with TRBJ2-2, with TRBD2 matching over 8 bases. Germline CDR1 and CDR2: SQVTM and ANQGSEA. V shed 4 bases and J 7 bases; nucleotides not matched to a gene: 11. This CDR3 region has 15 residues. CDR3 nucleotides: TGCAGCGTTGGAGGGGGACTAGTTGGGGTCGGGGAGCTGTTTTTT. Residues: CSVGGGLVGVGELFF.

V is TRBV29-1 and J is TRBJ2-1; 9 bases line up with TRBD2. V lost 1 base, J lost 10 bases, and 14 bases stayed unmatched. The germline V gene has CDR1 SQVTM and CDR2 ANQGSEA. CDR3 size: 16 residues. DNA for the CDR3: TGCAGCGTTGAAGGTAGGGGACTAGCTGGGCTGGGAGAGCAGTTCTTC. Its protein product is CSVEGRGLAGLGEQFF.

This clonotype turned up a few times. The DNA of the CDR3 is TGTGCCAGCAGACTCGGCCTAAAGGTGGACCTTGACAATGAGCAGTTCTTC. Translated: CASRLGLKVDLDNEQFF. The chain uses TRBV5-5 and TRBJ2-1, with unresolved D. CDR3 length: 17 residues. The ends were cut back, 5 bases at V and 5 bases at J, with 23 bases in the middle. In germline, CDR1 is SGHKS, CDR2 YYEKEE (reference sequence). Filled out from reference TRBV5-5 and TRBJ2-1, the complete variable domain reads DAGVTQSPTHLIKTRGQQVTLRCSPISGHKSVSWYQQVLGQGPQFIFQYYEKEERGRGNFPDRFSARQFPNYSSELNVNALLLGDSALYLCASRLGLKVDLDNEQFFGPGTRLTVL.

This clonotype has a count of ten or more. CDR3 bases: TGTGCCAGCAGTGACCCGGGACTAGCGGTTCTCCTACGACGAGATACGCAGTATTTT. Translating it yields CASSDPGLAVLLRRDTQYF. The genes are TRBV2 and TRBJ2-3; 11 bases match TRBD2. Germline trimming cut 3 bases from V and 5 bases from J; bases unmatched to any gene: 16. CDR1 SNHLY and CDR2 FYNNEI come from the germline V gene. The CDR3 spans 19 residues.

The genes are TRBV6-5 and TRBJ1-4; D gene unclear. This CDR3 has 17 residues. V was pared by 0 bases and J by 0 bases, with 11 bases between. CDR1 and CDR2 from the germline V gene are MNHEY and SVGAGI. Here the CDR3 DNA reads TGTGCCAGCAGTTACTCGATATCTAGGTCAACTAATGAAAAACTGTTTTTT. It translates to CASSYSISRSTNEKLFF.

This clonotype was counted many times. This chain joins TRBV6-2 or TRBV6-3 and TRBJ2-5; D gene uncertain. Germline CDR1 is MNHEY and CDR2 is SVGEGT. This CDR3 is 12 amino acids long. Trimming cost V 2 bases and J 2 bases, with 3 bases left between them. CDR3 sequence (DNA): TGTGCCAGCAGTTACCCACAAGAGACCCAGTACTTC. Residues: CASSYPQETQYF.

In this sample, this clonotype turned up a few times. V is TRBV9 and J is TRBJ2-7, with 12 bases matching TRBD2. V lost 3 bases and J lost 7; bases outside the gene matches: 5. The CDR3 has 14 amino acids. In germline, CDR1 is SGDLS, CDR2 YYNGEE. The CDR3 coding sequence is TGTGCCAGCAGCGCCGGACTAGCGGGGTTTGAGCAGTACTTC. As protein: CASSAGLAGFEQYF. The full variable domain, with the rest looked up from reference TRBV9 and TRBJ2-7, is DSGVTQTPKHLITATGQRVTLRCSPRSGDLSVYWYQQSLDQGLQFLIQYYNGEERAKGNILERFSAQQFPDLHSELNLSSLELGDSALYFCASSAGLAGFEQYFGPGTRLTVT.

The chain recombines TRBV11-1 with TRBJ2-7; 15 nucleotides match TRBD2. There are 20 residues in the CDR3. J gave up 2 bases and V 4 bases, and 15 bases lay outside the gene matches. The germline gives CDR1 SGHAT, CDR2 FQDESV (reference sequence). The CDR3 nucleotides are TGTGCCAGCAGCTCCTCCCGGACTAGCGGGAGGGCCCTACCCCCCTACGAGCAGTACTTC. Amino acids: CASSSSRTSGRALPPYEQYF.

This chain links TRBV3-1 with TRBJ2-3; 12 positions match TRBD2. The CDR3 consists of 17 residues. V trimming: 0 bases; J trimming: 3 bases; junction bases outside the gene matches: 4. CDR1 is LGHDT, CDR2 YNNKEL, per germline (reference sequence). For the CDR3, the DNA is TGTGCCAGCAGCCAAGAACTAGCGGGGGGCTTAACAGATACGCAGTATTTT. This translates into CASSQELAGGLTDTQYF.

CDR3 in DNA: TGCAGTGCTAGAGCACAGGTTTGGAATCAGCCCCAGCATTTT. It translates to CSARAQVWNQPQHF. This rearrangement joins TRBV20-1 to TRBJ1-5; D may be TRBD1 (5 bases). Germline V CDR1 and CDR2: DFQATT, SNEGSKA (reference sequence). This CDR3 is built from 14 residues. The V end was cut by 1 base, the J end by 4 bases, with 11 bases between.

The chain recombines TRBV6-6 with TRBJ2-2; D not certain. The CDR3 runs 12 residues. V shed 6 bases and J shed 4 bases, with 6 bases lying between them. CDR1 and CDR2 (germline): MNHNY, SVGAGI (reference sequence). The CDR3 loop is CASRDLTGELFF. CDR3 DNA: TGTGCCAGCAGGGACCTCACCGGGGAGCTGTTTTTT.

This clonotype was counted a few times. The chain employs TRBV4-3 and TRBJ2-1; tentatively, D is TRBD2 (5 bases). This CDR3 spans 13 amino acids. The V and J ends lost 3 bases and 5 bases respectively, with 8 bases between them. The germline gives CDR1 LGHNA, CDR2 YSLEER. CDR3 DNA sequence: TGCGCCAGCAGCCAGGGAGTACACAATGAGCAGTTCTTC. Its protein product is CASSQGVHNEQFF.

This clonotype was seen more than once but under ten times. The rearrangement links TRBV4-3 to TRBJ2-7; a possible D gene is TRBD1 (5 bases). The germline V gene has CDR1 LGHNA and CDR2 YSLEER. CDR3 length equals 13 residues. Trimming removed 0 bases from V and 6 bases from J, with 9 bases in between. The DNA for the CDR3 is TGCGCCAGCAGCCAAGACCTCAGGGTCGAGCAGTACTTC. Translated, it gives CASSQDLRVEQYF.

This clonotype was observed at least ten times. This sequence joins TRBV14 and TRBJ2-7; 10 nucleotides align to TRBD2. Germline loops: CDR1 SGHDN, CDR2 FVKESK. There are 15 residues in the CDR3. V lost 1 base, J lost 5 bases, and 5 bases stayed unmatched. This CDR3 reads CASSQGPLAGNEQYF. The CDR3, as DNA: TGTGCCAGCAGCCAAGGTCCACTAGCGGGGAACGAGCAGTACTTC.

The rearrangement uses TRBV7-2 and TRBJ2-7; 8 nucleotides match TRBD1. The ends lost 4 bases at V and 5 bases at J; junction bases unmatched: 10. The CDR3 sequence is 15 residues long. CDR1 is SGHTA, CDR2 FQGNSA, per germline. In nucleotides, the CDR3 is TGTGCCAGCAGCTCCAGACAGGGGCGCGTAAACGAGCAGTACTTC. Amino acid sequence: CASSSRQGRVNEQYF.